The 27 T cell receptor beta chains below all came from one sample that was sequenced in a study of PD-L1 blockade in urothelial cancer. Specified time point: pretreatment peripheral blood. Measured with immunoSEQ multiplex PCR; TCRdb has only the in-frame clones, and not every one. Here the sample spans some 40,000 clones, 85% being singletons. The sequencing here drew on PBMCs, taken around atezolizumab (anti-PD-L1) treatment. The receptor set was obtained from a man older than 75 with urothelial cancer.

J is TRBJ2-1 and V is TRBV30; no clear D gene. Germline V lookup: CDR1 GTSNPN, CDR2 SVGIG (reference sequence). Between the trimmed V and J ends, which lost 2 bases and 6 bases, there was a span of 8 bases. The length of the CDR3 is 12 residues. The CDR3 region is CAWSIVSNEQFF. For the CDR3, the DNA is TGTGCCTGGAGTATAGTTTCCAATGAGCAGTTCTTC.

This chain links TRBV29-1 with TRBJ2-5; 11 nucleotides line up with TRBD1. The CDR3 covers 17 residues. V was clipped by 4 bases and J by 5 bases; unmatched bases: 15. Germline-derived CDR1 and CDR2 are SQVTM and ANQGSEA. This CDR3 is CSVVGYSGQGATETQYF. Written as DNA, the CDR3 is TGCAGCGTTGTAGGGTATTCCGGACAGGGGGCGACGGAGACCCAGTACTTC. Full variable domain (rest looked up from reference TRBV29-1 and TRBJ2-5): SAVISQKPSRDICQRGTSLTIQCQVDSQVTMMFWYRQQPGQSLTLIATANQGSEATYESGFVIDKFPISRPNLTFSTLTVSNMSPEDSSIYLCSVVGYSGQGATETQYFGPGTRLLVL.

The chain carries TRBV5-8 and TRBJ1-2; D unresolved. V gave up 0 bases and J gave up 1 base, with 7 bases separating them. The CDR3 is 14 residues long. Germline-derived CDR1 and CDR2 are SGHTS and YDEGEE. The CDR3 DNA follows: TGTGCCAGCAGCTTGGTGGTAGTTAACTATGGCTACACCTTC. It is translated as CASSLVVVNYGYTF. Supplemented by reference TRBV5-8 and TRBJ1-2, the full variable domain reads EAGVTQSPTHLIKTRGQQATLRCSPISGHTSVYWYQQALGLGLQFLLWYDEGEERNRGNFPPRFSGRQFPNYSSELNVNALELEDSALYLCASSLVVVNYGYTFGSGTRLTVV.

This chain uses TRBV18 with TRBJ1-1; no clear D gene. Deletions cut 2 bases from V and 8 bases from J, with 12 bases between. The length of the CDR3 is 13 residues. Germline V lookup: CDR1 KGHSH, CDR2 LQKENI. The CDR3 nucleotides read TGTGCCAGCTCACCAAGCCAGGAATCGGAAGCTTTCTTT. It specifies CASSPSQESEAFF.

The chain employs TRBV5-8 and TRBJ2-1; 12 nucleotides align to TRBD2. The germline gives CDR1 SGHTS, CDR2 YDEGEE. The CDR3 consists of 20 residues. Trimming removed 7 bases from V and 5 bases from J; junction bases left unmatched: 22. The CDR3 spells CASPLSLEALRLAGDNEQFF. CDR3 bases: TGTGCCAGCCCGCTCAGCTTGGAGGCATTGCGACTAGCGGGAGACAATGAGCAGTTCTTC.

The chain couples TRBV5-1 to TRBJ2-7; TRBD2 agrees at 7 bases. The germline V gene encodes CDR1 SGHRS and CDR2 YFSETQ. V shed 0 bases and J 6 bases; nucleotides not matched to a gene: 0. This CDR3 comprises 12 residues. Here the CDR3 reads CASSLAGGEQYF. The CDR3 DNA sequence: TGCGCCAGCAGCTTGGCGGGAGGCGAGCAGTACTTC.

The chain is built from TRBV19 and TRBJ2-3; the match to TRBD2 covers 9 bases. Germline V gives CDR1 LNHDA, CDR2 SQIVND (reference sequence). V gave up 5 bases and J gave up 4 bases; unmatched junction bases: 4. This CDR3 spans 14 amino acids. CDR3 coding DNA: TGTGCCAGTAGTCCGCGGGAGGGCGCAGATACGCAGTATTTT. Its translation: CASSPREGADTQYF.

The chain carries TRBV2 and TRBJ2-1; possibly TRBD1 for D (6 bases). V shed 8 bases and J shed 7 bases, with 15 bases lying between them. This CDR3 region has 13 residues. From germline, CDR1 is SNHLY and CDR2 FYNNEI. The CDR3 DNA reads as TGTGCCAGCGGGAGAAACAGGGAAAATGAGCAGTTCTTC. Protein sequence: CASGRNRENEQFF.

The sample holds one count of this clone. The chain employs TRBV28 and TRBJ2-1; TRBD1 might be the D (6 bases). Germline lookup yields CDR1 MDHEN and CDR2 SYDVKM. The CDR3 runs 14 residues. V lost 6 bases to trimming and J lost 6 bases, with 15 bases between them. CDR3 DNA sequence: TGTGCCAGCAGCGGAGGTTCCAGGGGCAATGAGCAGTTCTTC. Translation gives CASSGGSRGNEQFF.

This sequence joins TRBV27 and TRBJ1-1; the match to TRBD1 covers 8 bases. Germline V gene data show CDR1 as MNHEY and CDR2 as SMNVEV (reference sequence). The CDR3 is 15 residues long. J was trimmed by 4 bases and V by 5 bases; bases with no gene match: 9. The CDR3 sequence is CASSRTGSFGTEAFF. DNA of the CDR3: TGTGCCAGCAGTAGGACAGGGAGCTTTGGCACTGAAGCTTTCTTT.

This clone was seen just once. The CDR3 loop reads CSVEVGSLETQYF. The CDR3 DNA is TGCAGCGTTGAGGTCGGGAGCCTAGAGACCCAGTACTTC. The V gene is TRBV29-1, the J gene TRBJ2-5, with a tentative D call TRBD2 (6 bases). V was trimmed by 3 bases and J by 4 bases, leaving 12 bases between them. CDR1 is SQVTM, CDR2 ANQGSEA, per germline. The length of the CDR3 is 13 residues.

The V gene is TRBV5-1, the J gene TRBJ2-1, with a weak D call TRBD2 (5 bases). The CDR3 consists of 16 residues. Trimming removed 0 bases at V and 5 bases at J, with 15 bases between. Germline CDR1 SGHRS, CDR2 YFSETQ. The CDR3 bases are TGCGCCAGCAGCTTGGCCTCGCGGGCGCCTAACAATGAGCAGTTCTTC. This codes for CASSLASRAPNNEQFF.

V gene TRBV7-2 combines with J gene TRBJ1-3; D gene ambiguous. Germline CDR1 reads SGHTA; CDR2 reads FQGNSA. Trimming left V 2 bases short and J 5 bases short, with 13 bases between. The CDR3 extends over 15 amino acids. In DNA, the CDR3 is TGTGCCAGCAGCTTATCCAGGATGGGCAGAAACACCATATATTTT. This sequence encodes CASSLSRMGRNTIYF.

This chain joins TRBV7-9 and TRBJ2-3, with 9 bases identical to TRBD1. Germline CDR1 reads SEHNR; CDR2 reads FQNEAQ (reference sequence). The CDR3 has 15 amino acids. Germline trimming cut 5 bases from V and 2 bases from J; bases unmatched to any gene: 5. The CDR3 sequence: CASSGGDRVTDTQYF. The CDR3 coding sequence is TGTGCCAGCAGCGGGGGGGACAGGGTCACAGATACGCAGTATTTT. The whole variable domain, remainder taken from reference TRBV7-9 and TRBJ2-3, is DTGVSQNPRHKITKRGQNVTFRCDPISEHNRLYWYRQTLGQGPEFLTYFQNEAQLEKSRLLSDRFSAERPKGSFSTLEIQRTEQGDSAMYLCASSGGDRVTDTQYFGPGTRLTVL.

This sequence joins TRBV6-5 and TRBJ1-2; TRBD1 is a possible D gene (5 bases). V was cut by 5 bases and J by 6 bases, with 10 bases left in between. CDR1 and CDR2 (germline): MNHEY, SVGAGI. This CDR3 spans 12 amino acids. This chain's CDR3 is CASSAGTHGYTF. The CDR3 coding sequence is TGTGCCAGCAGTGCGGGGACGCATGGCTACACCTTC.

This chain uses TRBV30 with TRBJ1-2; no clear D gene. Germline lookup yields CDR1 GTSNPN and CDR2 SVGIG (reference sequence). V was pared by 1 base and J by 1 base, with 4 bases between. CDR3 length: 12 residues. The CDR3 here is CAWSGGNYGYTF. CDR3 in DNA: TGTGCCTGGAGTGGCGGTAACTATGGCTACACCTTC.

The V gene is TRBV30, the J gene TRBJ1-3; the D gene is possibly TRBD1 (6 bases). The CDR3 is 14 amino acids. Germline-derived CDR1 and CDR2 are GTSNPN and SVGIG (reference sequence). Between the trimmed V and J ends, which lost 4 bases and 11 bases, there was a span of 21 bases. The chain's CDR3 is CAWNTQGRSEPIYF. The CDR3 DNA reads TGTGCCTGGAATACACAGGGTAGATCCGAGCCCATATATTTT.

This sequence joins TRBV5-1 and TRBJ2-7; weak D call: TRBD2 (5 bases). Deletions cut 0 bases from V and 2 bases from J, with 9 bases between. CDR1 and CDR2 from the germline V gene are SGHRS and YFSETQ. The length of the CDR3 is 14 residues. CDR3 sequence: CASSLAAAPYEQYF. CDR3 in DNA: TGCGCCAGCAGCTTGGCAGCGGCGCCCTACGAGCAGTACTTC.

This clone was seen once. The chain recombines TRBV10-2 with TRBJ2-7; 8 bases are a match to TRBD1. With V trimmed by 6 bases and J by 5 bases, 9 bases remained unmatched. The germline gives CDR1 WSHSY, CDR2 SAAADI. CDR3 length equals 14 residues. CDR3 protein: CASRDVRGHDEQYF. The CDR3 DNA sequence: TGCGCCAGCAGAGACGTCAGGGGGCACGACGAGCAGTACTTC.

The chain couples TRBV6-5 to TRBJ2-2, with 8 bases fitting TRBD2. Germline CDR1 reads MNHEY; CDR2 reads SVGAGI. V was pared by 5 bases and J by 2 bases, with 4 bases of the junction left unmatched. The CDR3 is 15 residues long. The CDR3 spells CASSISGTNTGELFF. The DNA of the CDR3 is TGTGCCAGCAGTATTAGCGGGACAAACACCGGGGAGCTGTTTTTT.

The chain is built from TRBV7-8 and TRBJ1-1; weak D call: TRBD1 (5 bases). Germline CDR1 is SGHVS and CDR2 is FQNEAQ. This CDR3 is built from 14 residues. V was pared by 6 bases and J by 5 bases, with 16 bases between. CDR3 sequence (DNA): TGTGCCAGCAGGTCGGGACTCTCGGGTACTGAAGCTTTCTTT. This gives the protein CASRSGLSGTEAFF.

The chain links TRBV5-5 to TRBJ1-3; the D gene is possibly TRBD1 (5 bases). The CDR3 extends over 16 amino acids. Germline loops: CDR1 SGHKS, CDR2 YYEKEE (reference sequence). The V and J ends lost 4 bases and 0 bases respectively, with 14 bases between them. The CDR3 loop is CASSVGGALSGNTIYF. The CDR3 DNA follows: TGTGCCAGCAGCGTGGGGGGAGCCCTCTCTGGAAACACCATATATTTT.

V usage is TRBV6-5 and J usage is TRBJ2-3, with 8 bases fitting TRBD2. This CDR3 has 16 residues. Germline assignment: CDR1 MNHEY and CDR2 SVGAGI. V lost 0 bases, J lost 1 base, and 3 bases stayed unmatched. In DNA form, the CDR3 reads TGTGCCAGCAGTTACTCGGGGCGGGGGGGCACAGATACGCAGTATTTT. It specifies CASSYSGRGGTDTQYF.

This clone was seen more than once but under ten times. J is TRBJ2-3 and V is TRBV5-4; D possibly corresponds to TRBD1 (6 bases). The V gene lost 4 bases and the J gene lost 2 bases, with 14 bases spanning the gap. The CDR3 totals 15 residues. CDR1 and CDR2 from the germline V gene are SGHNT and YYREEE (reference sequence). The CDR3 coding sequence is TGTGCCAGCAGCCACAGGGCGGATAACACAGATACGCAGTATTTT. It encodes CASSHRADNTDTQYF.

This CDR3 reads CASRQRGGSGEQYF. As DNA, the CDR3 is TGTGCCAGCAGACAGAGGGGGGGTAGCGGTGAGCAGTACTTC. The chain carries TRBV11-2 and TRBJ2-7; perhaps TRBD2 as D (7 bases). V lost 6 bases and J 7 bases, leaving 19 bases between the germline ends. Germline loops: CDR1 SGHAT, CDR2 FQNNGV. The CDR3 runs to 14 residues.

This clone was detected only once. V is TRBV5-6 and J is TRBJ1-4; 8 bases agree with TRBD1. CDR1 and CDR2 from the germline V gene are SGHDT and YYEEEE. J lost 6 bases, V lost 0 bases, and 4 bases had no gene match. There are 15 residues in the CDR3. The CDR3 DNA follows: TGTGCCAGCAGCTTGGGGGACAGGAGAGATGAAAAACTGTTTTTT. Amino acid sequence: CASSLGDRRDEKLFF.

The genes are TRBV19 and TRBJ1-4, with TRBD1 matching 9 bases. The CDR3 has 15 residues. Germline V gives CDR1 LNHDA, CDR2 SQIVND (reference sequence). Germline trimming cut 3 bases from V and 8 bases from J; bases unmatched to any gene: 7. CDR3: CASSMWGQGGEKLFF. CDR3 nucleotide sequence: TGTGCCAGTAGTATGTGGGGACAGGGAGGAGAAAAACTGTTTTTT.